These 30 T cell receptor beta chains share one sample of origin, sequenced in a study of blood T cells in healthy people across ages. Using a J-beta primer mix together with a sample-barcoded 5' primer, a second PCR was run for roughly 6 to 12 cycles. A single record per CDR3 protein comes from TCRdb applying MiXCR to the 5' RACE reads. The top ten hold 45% to 55% of the sample, which has approximately 360,000 distinct CDR3 sequences, about half seen once. The sample comprised blood. The receptors originated from a man aged 60 to 75 in good health.

In DNA form, the CDR3 reads TGTGCCAGCAGCTACACTAGAGACTCCTTTGCGTATTTT. Protein sequence: CASSYTRDSFAYF. V is TRBV3-1 and J is TRBJ2-3, with TRBD2 as a possible D gene (5 bases). The CDR3 totals 13 residues. Germline V gene sequence: CDR1 LGHDT, CDR2 YNNKEL (reference sequence). The V end was cut by 5 bases, the J end by 14 bases, with 20 bases between.

This clonotype was seen more than once but under ten times. V and J are TRBV11-2 and TRBJ2-5, with 7 bases that match TRBD1. The length of the CDR3 is 16 residues. The junction had 16 bases not matched to a gene; V was cut back by 5 bases and J by 7 bases. The germline V gene has CDR1 SGHAT and CDR2 FQNNGV. Written as DNA, the CDR3 is TGTGCCAGCAGCCCGAACGCCGGGACAGCCAAGAGGACCCAGTACTTC. As protein: CASSPNAGTAKRTQYF.

This clonotype was recorded a few times. This chain links TRBV4-3 with TRBJ2-5; D uncertain. V was clipped by 0 bases and J by 5 bases, with 16 bases between them. Looked up from germline, CDR1 is LGHNA and CDR2 is YSLEER. CDR3 size: 16 residues. DNA for the CDR3: TGCGCCAGCAGCCAAGAACCGCCTTCGTTTGGGGAGACCCAGTACTTC. Protein: CASSQEPPSFGETQYF.

This rearrangement joins TRBV2 to TRBJ2-5; weak D call: TRBD2 (6 bases). Germline V gives CDR1 SNHLY, CDR2 FYNNEI. V gave up 6 bases and J gave up 1 base, with 15 bases separating them. The CDR3 extends over 15 amino acids. The CDR3 sequence: CASSGTRAPQETQYF. The CDR3 DNA is TGTGCCAGCAGCGGGACTCGAGCGCCCCAAGAGACCCAGTACTTC.

This clonotype was seen only a few times. This chain uses TRBV6-5 with TRBJ1-5; weak D call: TRBD1 (6 bases). Trimming pared 6 bases from V and 8 bases from J, leaving 17 bases between. In germline, CDR1 is MNHEY, CDR2 SVGAGI. This CDR3 spans 14 amino acids. The CDR3 loop reads CASRPSGGSEPQHF. In nucleotides, the CDR3 is TGTGCCAGCAGGCCGTCGGGGGGCAGTGAGCCCCAGCATTTT.

The chain uses TRBV29-1 and TRBJ2-1; 9 bases agree with TRBD1. With V trimmed by 2 bases and J by 3 bases, 11 bases remained unmatched. Per the germline V gene, CDR1 is SQVTM and CDR2 is ANQGSEA. This CDR3 is 17 amino acids long. The CDR3 DNA reads TGCAGCGTTGAACGAGACAGGGGGTTTCTACTCTACAATGAGCAGTTCTTC. Its translation is CSVERDRGFLLYNEQFF.

This chain connects TRBV29-1 to TRBJ2-2, with 8 bases lining up with TRBD2. CDR3 size: 15 residues. Germline values: CDR1 SQVTM, CDR2 ANQGSEA. V was pared by 3 bases and J by 5 bases, with 8 bases of the junction left unmatched. Written as DNA, the CDR3 is TGCAGCGTTGATGTTGGCGGGGGGAATACCGGGGAGCTGTTTTTT. Translating gives CSVDVGGGNTGELFF.

Many counts were recorded for this clonotype. V usage is TRBV4-3 and J usage is TRBJ2-7; 9 nucleotides line up with TRBD1. This CDR3 contains 15 residues. Per the germline V gene, CDR1 is LGHNA and CDR2 is YSLEER. J lost 2 bases, V lost 5 bases, and 7 bases had no gene match. This chain's CDR3 is CASSNDRGATYEQYF. In nucleotides, the CDR3 is TGCGCCAGCAGCAACGACAGGGGGGCTACCTACGAGCAGTACTTC.

This chain joins TRBV29-1 and TRBJ2-1; 11 nucleotides line up with TRBD2. The CDR3 loop spans 17 amino acids. V lost 2 bases and J lost 0; bases outside the gene matches: 6. The germline V gene encodes CDR1 SQVTM and CDR2 ANQGSEA. The CDR3 spells CSVENFSGGGSYNEQFF. DNA of the CDR3: TGCAGCGTTGAAAATTTTAGCGGGGGGGGCTCCTACAATGAGCAGTTCTTC.

J is TRBJ2-7 and V is TRBV25-1; 10 bases are a match to TRBD1. The V gene end was trimmed by 8 bases and the J gene end by 4 bases; junction bases not matched to a gene: 8. The CDR3 runs to 14 residues. Per germline, CDR1 MGHDK and CDR2 SYGVNS. CDR3 sequence (DNA): TGTGCCAGCGGCTCCGGGACAGGGGATTACGAGCAGTACTTC. Translation: CASGSGTGDYEQYF.

The chain employs TRBV10-2 and TRBJ2-4; D assignment may be TRBD1 or TRBD2 (6 bases each). The J call may not be correct, given that the DNA end is closer to TRBJ2-7. The CDR3 is 16 amino acids. Per the germline V gene, CDR1 is WSHSY and CDR2 is SAAADI. The DNA for the CDR3 is TGCGCCAGCAGTGGGTCACTCCGTGGAGGGGGTCTCGAGCAGTACTTC. Translation: CASSGSLRGGGLEQYF.

The V and J genes are TRBV24-1 and TRBJ2-3, with TRBD1 matching 7 bases. Germline values: CDR1 KGHDR, CDR2 SFDVKD. The V and J ends lost 2 bases and 4 bases, in that order; junction bases with no gene match: 11. This CDR3 spans 17 amino acids. For the CDR3, the DNA is TGTGCCACCAGTGATTGGGCTCGAGGTACAGGGGCAGATACGCAGTATTTT. Amino acid sequence: CATSDWARGTGADTQYF.

This sequence joins TRBV9 and TRBJ2-3, with D possibly being TRBD1 (6 bases). Germline values: CDR1 SGDLS, CDR2 YYNGEE. The CDR3 is made up of 18 amino acids. The germline V and J ends were trimmed by 0 bases and 0 bases, with 17 bases remaining between them. CDR3: CASSVGIGGSRSTDTQYF. CDR3 coding DNA: TGTGCCAGCAGCGTAGGGATTGGGGGCAGCCGTAGCACAGATACGCAGTATTTT.

Worth noting for this clonotype: Being one base from a much bigger clone, this may be a read error. The chain employs TRBV5-4 and TRBJ1-2, with D uncertain. The V gene's germline CDR1 is SGHNT and CDR2 YYREEE (reference sequence). The CDR3 totals 13 residues. With 1 base removed from V and 2 bases from J, the gap between germline ends came to 6 bases. The CDR3 bases are TGTGCCAGCAGCTTGTCTTTAAACTATGGCTACACCTTC. It is translated as CASSLSLNYGYTF.

Here the CDR3 reads CAISESLAGGGDTQYF. CDR3 DNA sequence: TGTGCCATCAGTGAGTCGCTAGCGGGAGGGGGAGATACGCAGTATTTT. This rearrangement joins TRBV10-3 to TRBJ2-3; 12 positions agree with TRBD2. CDR1 is ENHRY, CDR2 SYGVKD, per germline. V dropped 0 bases and J dropped 5; count of bases not matched to a gene: 3. This CDR3 has 16 residues.

Only one count was recorded for this clonotype. The chain employs TRBV4-3 and TRBJ2-7; tentatively, D is TRBD1 or TRBD2 (5 bases each). The last part of the DNA fits TRBJ2-5 better; the J call may be wrong. Looked up from germline, CDR1 is LGHNA and CDR2 is YSLEER. The CDR3 covers 15 residues. The CDR3 loop reads CASSSTGTTGKTQYF. In DNA, the CDR3 is TGCGCCAGCAGCAGCACCGGGACCACCGGGAAGACCCAGTACTTC.

The V call is TRBV12-3 or TRBV12-4, the J call TRBJ2-1; D uncertain. V lost 3 bases, J lost 6 bases, and 6 bases lay in between. The CDR3 extends over 12 amino acids. This CDR3 is CASSFFRNEQFF. In nucleotides, the CDR3 is TGTGCCAGCAGTTTTTTCCGCAATGAGCAGTTCTTC.

The V gene is TRBV28, the J gene TRBJ2-7; TRBD1 matches 10 bases. V was pared by 1 base and J by 9 bases, with 12 bases of the junction left unmatched. Germline V lookup: CDR1 MDHEN, CDR2 SYDVKM. The length of the CDR3 is 16 residues. The CDR3 is CASSLSTGGSPRVQYF. The CDR3 DNA is TGTGCCAGCAGTTTATCGACAGGGGGCAGCCCTAGGGTGCAGTACTTC.

The V gene is TRBV29-1, the J gene TRBJ2-1, with 10 bases fitting TRBD2. Germline lookup yields CDR1 SQVTM and CDR2 ANQGSEA. V gave up 5 bases and J gave up 9 bases; unmatched junction bases: 10. The CDR3 is 14 amino acids. The CDR3 is CSVRRTSGSGEQFF. In DNA form, the CDR3 reads TGCAGCGTTCGGAGGACTAGCGGCTCGGGTGAGCAGTTCTTC.

This chain connects TRBV5-1 to TRBJ1-4, with D possibly being TRBD1 (5 bases). There are 15 residues in the CDR3. CDR1 is SGHRS, CDR2 YFSETQ, per germline. V dropped 4 bases and J dropped 7 bases, with 17 bases sitting between them. The CDR3 DNA sequence: TGCGCCAGCAGCCGGTCGGGGCAGGGCAGTGAAAAACTGTTTTTT. Protein product: CASSRSGQGSEKLFF.

In nucleotides, the CDR3 is TGCAGCGTTGGATGGACATGGGCCCAAGAGACCCAGTACTTC. Translated, it gives CSVGWTWAQETQYF. V and J are TRBV29-1 and TRBJ2-5; tentative D call: TRBD1 (5 bases). The CDR3 has 14 amino acids. Germline CDR1 and CDR2: SQVTM and ANQGSEA. Between the trimmed V and J ends, which lost 4 bases and 1 base, there was a span of 13 bases.

V and J are TRBV5-6 and TRBJ2-5; TRBD1 matches at 9 bases. Trimming removed 5 bases from V and 2 bases from J; junction bases left unmatched: 10. This CDR3 spans 16 amino acids. Germline CDR1 and CDR2: SGHDT and YYEEEE. The CDR3 is CASSIPGTGLQETQYF. The CDR3 DNA is TGTGCCAGCAGTATACCCGGGACAGGGTTACAAGAGACCCAGTACTTC.

This rearrangement joins TRBV11-2 to TRBJ1-2; D not certain. The CDR3 loop spans 16 amino acids. CDR1 and CDR2 (germline): SGHAT, FQNNGV. Trimming removed 0 bases at V and 1 base at J, with 12 bases between. CDR3 amino acids: CASSLDGHDYNYGYTF. The CDR3 coding sequence is TGTGCCAGCAGCTTAGATGGGCACGACTATAACTATGGCTACACCTTC. Looking up the rest from reference TRBV11-2 and TRBJ1-2 gives the full variable domain: EAGVAQSPRYKIIEKRQSVAFWCNPISGHATLYWYQQILGQGPKLLIQFQNNGVVDDSQLPKDRFSAERLKGVDSTLKIQPAKLEDSAVYLCASSLDGHDYNYGYTFGSGTRLTVV.

This clonotype was found a few times. The chain combines TRBV20-1 with TRBJ2-7; 7 bases are a match to TRBD2. Trimming cost V 6 bases and J 0 bases; bases outside gene matches: 11. From germline, CDR1 is DFQATT and CDR2 SNEGSKA (reference sequence). CDR3 size: 15 residues. The CDR3 DNA reads as TGCAGTGCGATTCGCACTGGCGGGAGCTCCTACGAGCAGTACTTC. Its translation: CSAIRTGGSSYEQYF.

This clonotype was detected a few times. The V and J genes are TRBV12-3 or TRBV12-4 and TRBJ2-7; D call uncertain. V lost 5 bases and J lost 5, with 16 bases in between. The CDR3 spans 14 residues. The CDR3 DNA follows: TGTGCCAGCAGTGCCTCCGGGCCTCTGGACGAGCAGTACTTC. This encodes CASSASGPLDEQYF.

This clonotype was observed a few times. This sequence joins TRBV10-1 and TRBJ1-2; D not resolved. Germline CDR1 and CDR2: WNHNN and SYGVQD (reference sequence). V was shortened by 8 bases and J by 4 bases, with 17 bases between the two germline ends. CDR3 length: 14 amino acids. CDR3 sequence reads: CASSGIKVSYGYTF. CDR3 in DNA: TGCGCCAGCTCCGGTATTAAGGTATCCTATGGCTACACCTTC.

This clonotype was counted a single time. The chain combines TRBV5-1 with TRBJ2-7; 7 nucleotides line up with TRBD2. The CDR3 loop spans 12 amino acids. The V gene's germline CDR1 is SGHRS and CDR2 YFSETQ. V trimming: 4 bases; J trimming: 3 bases; junction bases outside the gene matches: 1. CDR3 DNA sequence: TGCGCCAGCAGCAGCGGGAACTACGAGCAGTACTTC. Protein sequence: CASSSGNYEQYF.

V is TRBV4-1 and J is TRBJ1-1, with a weak D call TRBD1 (5 bases). CDR1 and CDR2 (germline): MGHRA, YSYEKL. The CDR3 consists of 16 residues. V was shortened by 0 bases and J by 6 bases, with 17 bases between the two germline ends. DNA for the CDR3: TGCGCCAGCAGCCAAGATTGGGACCCGGCGGGGTCTGAAGCTTTCTTT. As protein: CASSQDWDPAGSEAFF.

This clonotype was counted between two and nine times. Here the CDR3 reads CASSLEFGGQETQYF. The DNA for the CDR3 is TGTGCCAGCAGCTTAGAGTTTGGGGGCCAAGAGACCCAGTACTTC. This rearrangement joins TRBV7-9 to TRBJ2-5; D may correspond to TRBD1 or TRBD2 (5 bases each). CDR3 size: 15 residues. Germline values: CDR1 SEHNR, CDR2 FQNEAQ (reference sequence). The V gene lost 1 base and the J gene lost 1 base, with 10 bases spanning the gap.

This clonotype occurred a few times. This chain joins TRBV12-3 or TRBV12-4 and TRBJ2-3; the match to TRBD2 covers 10 bases. The CDR3 runs 13 residues. J was trimmed by 11 bases and V by 7 bases; bases with no gene match: 9. DNA of the CDR3: TGTGCCAGCAACAGCGGGGGGGGGCAGAGGCAGTATTTT. Translation gives CASNSGGGQRQYF.